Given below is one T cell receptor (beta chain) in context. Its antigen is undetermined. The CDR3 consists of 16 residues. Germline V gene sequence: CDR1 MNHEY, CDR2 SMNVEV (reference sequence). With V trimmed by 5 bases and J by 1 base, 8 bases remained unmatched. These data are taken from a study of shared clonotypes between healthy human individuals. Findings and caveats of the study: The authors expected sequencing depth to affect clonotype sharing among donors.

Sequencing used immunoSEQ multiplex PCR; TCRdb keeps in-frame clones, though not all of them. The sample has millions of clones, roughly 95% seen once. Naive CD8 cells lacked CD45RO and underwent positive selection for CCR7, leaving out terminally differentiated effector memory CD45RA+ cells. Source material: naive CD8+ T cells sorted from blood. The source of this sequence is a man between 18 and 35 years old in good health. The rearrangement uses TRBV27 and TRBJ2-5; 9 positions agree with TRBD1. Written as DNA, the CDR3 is TGTGCCAGCAGTCCCGACTGGGACAGGGCCCAAGAGACCCAGTACTTC. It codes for CASSPDWDRAQETQYF.